A single sample is the source of the 25 T cell receptor beta chains below, sequenced in a study of response to subunit inactivated influenza vaccine. Via MiXCR, TCRdb re-called the RT-PCR reads, giving one row per CDR3 protein. Of 630,000 or so distinct CDR3 sequences listed, 15% to 19% are singletons. Sequencing was performed on PBMCs from blood, taken about 13 days after vaccination. Source of these receptors: a man between 45 and 60 years old who received an inactivated influenza vaccine.

This clonotype was found many times. This chain's CDR3 is CSARLAGGVETQYF. DNA for the CDR3: TGCAGTGCTAGGTTAGCGGGAGGTGTGGAGACCCAGTACTTC. The chain uses TRBV20-1 and TRBJ2-5; 10 bases agree with TRBD2. CDR3 length: 14 residues. Germline CDR1 is DFQATT and CDR2 is SNEGSKA (reference sequence). V trimming: 3 bases; J trimming: 5 bases; junction bases outside the gene matches: 6.

This clonotype was counted a few times. The V call is TRBV6-5, the J call TRBJ2-4; D is possibly TRBD2 (6 bases). V lost 4 bases to trimming and J lost 4 bases, with 17 bases between them. The CDR3 extends over 16 amino acids. Germline loops: CDR1 MNHEY, CDR2 SVGAGI. CDR3 coding DNA: TGTGCCAGCAGTTCCCTCGGGGGACGTGGGAAAAACATTCAGTACTTC. Translated, it gives CASSSLGGRGKNIQYF.

This chain joins TRBV15 and TRBJ1-4; a possible D gene is TRBD1 (5 bases). The ends were cut back, 2 bases at V and 5 bases at J, with 12 bases in the middle. Germline assignment: CDR1 LNHNV and CDR2 YYDKDF (reference sequence). The CDR3 covers 15 residues. The CDR3 region is CATSRNRIRNEKLFF. DNA for the CDR3: TGTGCCACCAGCAGAAACAGGATCCGGAATGAAAAACTGTTTTTT.

This clonotype has more than one count but fewer than ten. V is TRBV7-9 and J is TRBJ1-6; D remains unclear. Trimming left V 8 bases short and J 0 bases short, with 11 bases between. Germline CDR1 is SEHNR and CDR2 is FQNEAQ (reference sequence). The CDR3 spans 15 residues. The DNA of the CDR3 is TGTGCCAGCTCCACCCAGGTCTCCTATAATTCACCCCTCCACTTT. It codes for CASSTQVSYNSPLHF.

In DNA, the CDR3 is TGCGCCAGCAGCGAGGGACAGGGTTCTTCCTACGAGCAGTACTTC. Translation: CASSEGQGSSYEQYF. The chain links TRBV5-1 to TRBJ2-7; TRBD1 aligns across 9 bases. J lost 1 base, V lost 4 bases, and 6 bases had no gene match. Germline values: CDR1 SGHRS, CDR2 YFSETQ. This CDR3 spans 15 amino acids.

The V and J genes are TRBV12-3 or TRBV12-4 and TRBJ2-7; D not resolved. V lost 2 bases, J lost 3 bases, and 8 bases lay in between. This CDR3 is 13 amino acids long. In nucleotides, the CDR3 is TGTGCCAGCAGTTTAAAAACGGGCTACGAGCAGTACTTC. It encodes CASSLKTGYEQYF.

In its sample, this clonotype was seen many times. This chain connects TRBV5-1 to TRBJ1-3; D gene unclear. CDR3 length: 12 residues. Germline CDR1 SGHRS, CDR2 YFSETQ. V gave up 7 bases and J gave up 4 bases, with 9 bases separating them. The CDR3: CASSADGNTIYF. DNA for the CDR3: TGCGCCAGCTCGGCGGACGGAAACACCATATATTTT.

The chain combines TRBV5-1 with TRBJ2-5; TRBD2 is a possible D gene (5 bases). Trimming removed 4 bases from V and 1 base from J, with 11 bases in between. The V gene's germline CDR1 is SGHRS and CDR2 YFSETQ. The CDR3 loop spans 14 amino acids. The CDR3 nucleotides are TGCGCCAGCAGCCGGGGTCGAAGCCAAGAGACCCAGTACTTC. Translating gives CASSRGRSQETQYF.

A few counts support this clonotype. V usage is TRBV30 and J usage is TRBJ1-1; TRBD1 aligns across 10 bases. Per germline, CDR1 GTSNPN and CDR2 SVGIG (reference sequence). Trimming took 1 base from V and 2 from J; bases not matched to a gene: 1. This CDR3 contains 14 residues. CDR3 DNA: TGTGCCTGGAGTGGACAGGGGGCTAACACTGAAGCTTTCTTT. This sequence encodes CAWSGQGANTEAFF.

The rearrangement uses TRBV12-3 or TRBV12-4 and TRBJ2-7; 10 bases are shared with TRBD2. The CDR3 runs 16 residues. The ends lost 4 bases at V and 3 bases at J; junction bases unmatched: 9. The CDR3 nucleotides are TGTGCCAGCAGTTCGACACTAGCGGGATATCTCTACGAGCAGTACTTC. Protein product: CASSSTLAGYLYEQYF.

There are a few counts of this clonotype. The J gene is TRBJ2-7, the V gene TRBV12-3 or TRBV12-4; tentative D call: TRBD1 (5 bases). The CDR3 is 15 amino acids. Trimming stripped 3 bases from V and 1 base from J, with 13 bases between. The CDR3 here is CASSFEAGPSYEQYF. DNA of the CDR3: TGTGCCAGCAGTTTTGAGGCAGGGCCTTCCTACGAGCAGTACTTC.

There are a few counts of this clonotype. The V and J genes are TRBV7-8 and TRBJ2-7, with 9 bases identical to TRBD2. J was trimmed by 7 bases and V by 0 bases; bases with no gene match: 13. The CDR3 covers 17 residues. Germline loops: CDR1 SGHVS, CDR2 FQNEAQ. CDR3 DNA: TGTGCCAGCAGCTTAGCTGGCGGGAGGGCCTCCCGTACAGAGCAGTACTTC. Amino acid sequence: CASSLAGGRASRTEQYF.

This clonotype was observed a few times. V and J are TRBV5-5 and TRBJ2-2, with TRBD1 matching 7 bases. CDR3 length: 17 residues. Per the germline V gene, CDR1 is SGHKS and CDR2 is YYEKEE (reference sequence). With V trimmed by 1 base and J by 0 bases, 6 bases remained unmatched. DNA of the CDR3: TGTGCCAGCAGCTTGTCTTCTGGGACAGCGAACACCGGGGAGCTGTTTTTT. Protein sequence: CASSLSSGTANTGELFF.

This chain uses TRBV9 with TRBJ1-6; no reliable D call. CDR3 length: 14 residues. V was shortened by 0 bases and J by 5 bases, with 6 bases between the two germline ends. CDR1 is SGDLS, CDR2 YYNGEE, per germline. CDR3 nucleotides: TGTGCCAGCAGCGTAGCTGGGAATAATTCACCCCTCCACTTT. This translates into CASSVAGNNSPLHF.

The chain recombines TRBV6-2 or TRBV6-3 with TRBJ1-1; D gene ambiguous. V was shortened by 0 bases and J by 7 bases, with 9 bases between the two germline ends. Germline CDR1 and CDR2: MNHEY and SVGEGT. This CDR3 has 13 amino acids. The CDR3 region has the DNA TGTGCCAGCAGTTACTCGAACCTACTTGAAGCTTTCTTT. As protein: CASSYSNLLEAFF.

V gene TRBV12-3 or TRBV12-4 combines with J gene TRBJ2-2; 7 positions match TRBD1. The V segment lost 8 bases and the J segment 5 bases; nucleotides outside the gene matches: 14. The CDR3 extends over 16 amino acids. CDR3 sequence: CASSIPLTGRTGELFF. In nucleotides, the CDR3 is TGTGCCAGCTCAATTCCGTTGACAGGGCGAACCGGGGAGCTGTTTTTT.

The rearrangement links TRBV5-1 to TRBJ1-3; D is undetermined. The length of the CDR3 is 16 residues. V was cut by 3 bases and J by 0 bases, with 13 bases left in between. Germline CDR1 is SGHRS and CDR2 is YFSETQ. The CDR3 DNA is TGCGCCAGCAGCTCCAGACAACTCATCTCTGGAAACACCATATATTTT. The encoded protein is CASSSRQLISGNTIYF.

This clonotype was counted only a few times. The CDR3 sequence is CASSNQGQASSYNEQFF. The DNA of the CDR3 is TGTGCCAGCAGTAACCAGGGACAGGCTAGCTCCTACAATGAGCAGTTCTTC. The genes are TRBV6-5 and TRBJ2-1; TRBD1 agrees at 8 bases. Germline CDR1 reads MNHEY; CDR2 reads SVGAGI. The V segment lost 5 bases and the J segment 0 bases; nucleotides outside the gene matches: 9. CDR3 length: 17 amino acids.

This clonotype has a count of ten or more. The chain is built from TRBV12-3 or TRBV12-4 and TRBJ2-6, with TRBD1 as a possible D gene (6 bases). V lost 1 base, J lost 4 bases, and 11 bases lay in between. The CDR3 extends over 16 amino acids. The CDR3 spells CASSLVGAKGANVLTF. The CDR3 DNA is TGTGCCAGCAGTTTAGTGGGGGCGAAAGGGGCCAACGTCCTGACTTTC.

This clonotype was seen a few times. The chain has TRBV2 and TRBJ2-1, with D possibly being TRBD2 (5 bases). Trimming left V 3 bases short and J 0 bases short, with 9 bases between. The CDR3 covers 15 residues. Germline values: CDR1 SNHLY, CDR2 FYNNEI. CDR3: CASSEVGSSYNEQFF. The CDR3 nucleotides read TGTGCCAGCAGTGAGGTAGGGAGCTCCTACAATGAGCAGTTCTTC. Full variable domain (missing parts from reference TRBV2 and TRBJ2-1): EPEVTQTPSHQVTQMGQEVILRCVPISNHLYFYWYRQILGQKVEFLVSFYNNEISEKSEIFDDQFSVERPDGSNFTLKIRSTKLEDSAMYFCASSEVGSSYNEQFFGPGTRLTVL.

The J gene is TRBJ2-6, the V gene TRBV11-2, with TRBD1 identical over 9 bases. Per germline, CDR1 SGHAT and CDR2 FQNNGV. This CDR3 region has 20 residues. The V segment lost 3 bases and the J segment 0 bases; nucleotides outside the gene matches: 12. The CDR3 loop is CASSFEPGQGLTSGANVLTF. In DNA form, the CDR3 reads TGTGCCAGCAGCTTCGAACCGGGACAGGGTTTAACCTCTGGGGCCAACGTCCTGACTTTC.

The gene calls are TRBV9 and TRBJ2-7; D is undetermined. The CDR3 contains 15 residues. CDR1 is SGDLS, CDR2 YYNGEE, per germline. Trimming cost V 0 bases and J 2 bases, with 12 bases left between them. CDR3 nucleotides: TGTGCCAGCAGCGTAGACGGCGGCGGAACCTACGAGCAGTACTTC. This gives the protein CASSVDGGGTYEQYF.

This chain joins TRBV12-3 or TRBV12-4 and TRBJ1-4; 7 bases are a match to TRBD1. Unmatched junction bases numbered 6, after V lost 6 bases and J lost 8 bases. CDR3 length: 13 residues. The CDR3 here is CASSGQAREKLFF. The CDR3 DNA sequence: TGTGCCAGCAGCGGACAGGCCAGAGAAAAACTGTTTTTT.

The rearrangement uses TRBV18 and TRBJ2-7; no clear D. The CDR3 extends over 14 amino acids. V was cut by 1 base and J by 5 bases, with 12 bases left in between. Germline V lookup: CDR1 KGHSH, CDR2 LQKENI. The CDR3 here is CASSPRTGHHEQYF. The CDR3 bases are TGTGCCAGCTCACCACGAACTGGGCACCACGAGCAGTACTTC.

This rearrangement joins TRBV20-1 to TRBJ1-2; D remains ambiguous. V was pared by 5 bases and J by 13 bases, with 11 bases between. The CDR3 has 9 residues. Germline CDR1 and CDR2: DFQATT and SNEGSKA (reference sequence). CDR3 bases: TGCAGTGCTCCGACCGTCCGCACCTTC. Translation: CSAPTVRTF.